This TCR beta chain is drawn from a study of T cell repertoires in cytomegalovirus infection. Looking at the study overall: HLA-B-restricted CMV epitopes that are well studied were used alongside recently identified HLA-C-restricted ones.

TCRdb processed the reads anew with MiXCR; each CDR3 protein has one entry. Among hundreds of thousands of distinct CDR3 sequences listed, roughly 34% were seen once. Per germline, CDR1 MNHEY and CDR2 SVGEGT. The V end lost 0 bases, the J end lost 2 bases, and 17 bases lay between the germline ends. The CDR3 has 17 residues. General observations from the study: CMV-specific TCR beta clonotypes restricted by HLA-C were the ones dominating the ex vivo response.

Comments on this clonotype: Its matching antigen is unknown.

The gene calls are TRBV6-2 or TRBV6-3 and TRBJ2-7; D gene ambiguous. This sequence was found in a human donor in good health (CMV status not recorded). Some clones in this sample may be carry-over from other donors' samples. The source was cultured PBMCs, collected from culture after CMV antigen stimulation. Here the CDR3 reads CASSYSGSTIFAYEQYF. The CDR3 coding sequence is TGTGCCAGCAGTTACTCGGGGTCGACCATCTTCGCCTACGAGCAGTACTTC.